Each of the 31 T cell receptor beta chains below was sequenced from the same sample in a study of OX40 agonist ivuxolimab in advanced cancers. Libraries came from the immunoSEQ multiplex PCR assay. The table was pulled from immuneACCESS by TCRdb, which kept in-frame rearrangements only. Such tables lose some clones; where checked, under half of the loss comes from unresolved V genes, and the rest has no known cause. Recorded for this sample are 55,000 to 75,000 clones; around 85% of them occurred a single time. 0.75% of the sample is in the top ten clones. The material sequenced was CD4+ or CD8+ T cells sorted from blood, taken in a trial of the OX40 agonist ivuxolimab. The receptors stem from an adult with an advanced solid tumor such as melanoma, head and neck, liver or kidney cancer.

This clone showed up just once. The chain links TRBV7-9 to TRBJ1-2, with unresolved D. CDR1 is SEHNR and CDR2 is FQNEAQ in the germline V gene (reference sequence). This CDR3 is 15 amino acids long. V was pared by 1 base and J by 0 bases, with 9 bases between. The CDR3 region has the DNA TGTGCCAGCAGCTTAGGGCTGGGATCTAACTATGGCTACACCTTC. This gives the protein CASSLGLGSNYGYTF.

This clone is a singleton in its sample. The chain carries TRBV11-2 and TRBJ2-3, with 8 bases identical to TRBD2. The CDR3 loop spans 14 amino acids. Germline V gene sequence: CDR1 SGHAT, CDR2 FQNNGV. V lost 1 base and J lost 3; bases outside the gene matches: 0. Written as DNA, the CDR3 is TGTGCCAGCAGCTTAGGCGGGAGGACAGATACGCAGTATTTT. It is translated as CASSLGGRTDTQYF.

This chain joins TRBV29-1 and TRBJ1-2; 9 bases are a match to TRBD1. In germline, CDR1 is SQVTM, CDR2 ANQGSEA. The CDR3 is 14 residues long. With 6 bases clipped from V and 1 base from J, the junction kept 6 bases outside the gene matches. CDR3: CSVRTGGGNYGYTF. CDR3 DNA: TGCAGCGTCCGTACAGGGGGCGGTAACTATGGCTACACCTTC.

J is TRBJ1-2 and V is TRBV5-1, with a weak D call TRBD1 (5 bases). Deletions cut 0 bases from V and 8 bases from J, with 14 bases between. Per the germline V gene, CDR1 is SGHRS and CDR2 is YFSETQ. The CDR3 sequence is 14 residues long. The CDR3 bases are TGCGCCAGCAGCTTGGGGACCAGGGCGGTCGGCTACACCTTC. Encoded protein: CASSLGTRAVGYTF.

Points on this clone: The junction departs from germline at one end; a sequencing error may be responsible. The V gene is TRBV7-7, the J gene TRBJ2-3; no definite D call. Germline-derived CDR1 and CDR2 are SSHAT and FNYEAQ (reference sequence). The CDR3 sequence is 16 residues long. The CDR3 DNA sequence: TGTGCTAGCAGCGCCCACCCCACGTCTAGCACAGATACGCAGTATTTT. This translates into CASSAHPTSSTDTQYF.

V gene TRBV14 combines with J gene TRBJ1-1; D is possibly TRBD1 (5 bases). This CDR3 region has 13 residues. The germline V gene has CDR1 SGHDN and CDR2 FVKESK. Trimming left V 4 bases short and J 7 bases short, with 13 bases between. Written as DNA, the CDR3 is TGTGCCAGCAGCCCACGCCGCGACAGTGAAGCTTTCTTT. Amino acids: CASSPRRDSEAFF.

CDR3 protein: CASSSPRDGPSNQPQHF. The CDR3 coding sequence is TGTGCCAGCAGCTCACCAAGGGACGGGCCTAGCAATCAGCCCCAGCATTTT. J is TRBJ1-5 and V is TRBV12-1. TRBV12-1 is recorded as a pseudogene. CDR3 length equals 17 residues.

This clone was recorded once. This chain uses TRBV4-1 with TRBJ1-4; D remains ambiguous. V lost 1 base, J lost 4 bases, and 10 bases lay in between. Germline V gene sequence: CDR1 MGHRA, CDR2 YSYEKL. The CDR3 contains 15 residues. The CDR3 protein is CASSQGRGDNEKLFF. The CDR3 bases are TGCGCCAGCAGCCAAGGTCGCGGCGATAATGAAAAACTGTTTTTT.

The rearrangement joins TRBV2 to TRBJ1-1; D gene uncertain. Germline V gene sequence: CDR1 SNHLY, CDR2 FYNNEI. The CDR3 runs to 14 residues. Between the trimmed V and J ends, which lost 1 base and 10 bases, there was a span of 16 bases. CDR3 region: CASSEDEGGRLAFF. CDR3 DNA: TGTGCCAGCAGTGAAGATGAGGGAGGCAGACTAGCTTTCTTT.

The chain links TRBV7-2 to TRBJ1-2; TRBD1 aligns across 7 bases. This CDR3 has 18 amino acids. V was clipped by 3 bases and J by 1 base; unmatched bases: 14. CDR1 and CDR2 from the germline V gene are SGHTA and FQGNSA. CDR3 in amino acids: CASSFRGKELRLNYGYTF. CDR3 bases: TGTGCCAGCAGCTTCAGGGGGAAGGAATTGCGGCTTAACTATGGCTACACCTTC.

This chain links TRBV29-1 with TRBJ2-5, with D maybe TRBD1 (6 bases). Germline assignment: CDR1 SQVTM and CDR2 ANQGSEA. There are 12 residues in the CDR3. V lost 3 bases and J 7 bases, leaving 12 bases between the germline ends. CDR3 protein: CSVEEQGATQYF. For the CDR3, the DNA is TGCAGCGTTGAGGAACAGGGTGCGACCCAGTACTTC. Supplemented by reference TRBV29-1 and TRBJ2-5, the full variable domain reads SAVISQKPSRDICQRGTSLTIQCQVDSQVTMMFWYRQQPGQSLTLIATANQGSEATYESGFVIDKFPISRPNLTFSTLTVSNMSPEDSSIYLCSVEEQGATQYFGPGTRLLVL.

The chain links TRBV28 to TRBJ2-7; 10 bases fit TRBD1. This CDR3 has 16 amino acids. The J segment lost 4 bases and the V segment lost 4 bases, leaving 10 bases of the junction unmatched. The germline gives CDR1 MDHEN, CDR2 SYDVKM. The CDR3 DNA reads TGTGCCAGCAGTTCGATCCGGGACAGGGGTCGTTACGAGCAGTACTTC. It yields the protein CASSSIRDRGRYEQYF.

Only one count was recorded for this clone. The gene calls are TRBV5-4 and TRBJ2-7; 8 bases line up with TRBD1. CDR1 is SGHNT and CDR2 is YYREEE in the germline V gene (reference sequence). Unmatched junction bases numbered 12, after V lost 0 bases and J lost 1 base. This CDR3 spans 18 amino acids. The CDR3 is CASSLAGGEQGPSYEQYF. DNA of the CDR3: TGTGCCAGCAGCTTGGCAGGGGGCGAACAAGGACCATCCTACGAGCAGTACTTC.

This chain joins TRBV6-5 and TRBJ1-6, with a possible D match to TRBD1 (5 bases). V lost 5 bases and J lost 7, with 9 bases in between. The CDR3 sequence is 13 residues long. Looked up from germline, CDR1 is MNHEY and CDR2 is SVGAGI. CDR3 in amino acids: CASSRDGNSPLHF. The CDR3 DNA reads TGTGCCAGCAGTCGGGACGGGAATTCACCCCTCCACTTT.

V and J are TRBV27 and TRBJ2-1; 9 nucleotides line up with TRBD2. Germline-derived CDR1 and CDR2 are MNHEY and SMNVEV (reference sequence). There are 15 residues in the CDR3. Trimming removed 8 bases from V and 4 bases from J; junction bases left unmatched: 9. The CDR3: CASATLAGKYNEQFF. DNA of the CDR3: TGTGCCAGCGCCACGCTAGCGGGAAAGTACAATGAGCAGTTCTTC.

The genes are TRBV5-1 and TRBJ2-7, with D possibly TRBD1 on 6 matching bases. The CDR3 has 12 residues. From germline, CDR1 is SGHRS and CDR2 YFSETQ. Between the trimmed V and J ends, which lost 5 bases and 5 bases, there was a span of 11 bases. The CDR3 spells CASRQGGNEQYF. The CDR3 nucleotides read TGCGCCAGCAGACAGGGCGGCAACGAGCAGTACTTC.

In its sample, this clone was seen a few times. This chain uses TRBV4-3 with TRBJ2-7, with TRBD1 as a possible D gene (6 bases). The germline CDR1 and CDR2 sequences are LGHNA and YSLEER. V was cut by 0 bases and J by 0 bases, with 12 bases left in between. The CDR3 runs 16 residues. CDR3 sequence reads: CASSQDISRGSYEQYF. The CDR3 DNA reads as TGCGCCAGCAGCCAAGATATCTCCAGGGGCTCCTACGAGCAGTACTTC.

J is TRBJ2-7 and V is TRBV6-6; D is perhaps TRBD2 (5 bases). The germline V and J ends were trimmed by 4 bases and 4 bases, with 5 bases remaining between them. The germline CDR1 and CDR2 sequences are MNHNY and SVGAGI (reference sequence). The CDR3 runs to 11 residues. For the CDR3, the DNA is TGTGCCAGCAGTTGGGAGTACGAGCAGTACTTC. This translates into CASSWEYEQYF.

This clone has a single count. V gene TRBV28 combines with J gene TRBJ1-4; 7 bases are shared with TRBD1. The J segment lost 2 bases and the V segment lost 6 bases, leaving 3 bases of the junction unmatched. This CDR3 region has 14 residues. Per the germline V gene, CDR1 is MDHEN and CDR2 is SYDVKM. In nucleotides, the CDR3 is TGTGCCAGCAGCGTGGGACAGACTAATGAAAAACTGTTTTTT. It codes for CASSVGQTNEKLFF.

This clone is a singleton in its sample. The DNA of the CDR3 is TGTGCCAGTAGTACAACTCGCGGGGAGACCCAGTACTTC. It yields the protein CASSTTRGETQYF. The chain links TRBV19 to TRBJ2-5, with D perhaps matching TRBD2 (5 bases). Trimming removed 4 bases from V and 5 bases from J, with 11 bases in between. From germline, CDR1 is LNHDA and CDR2 SQIVND (reference sequence). This CDR3 is 13 amino acids long.

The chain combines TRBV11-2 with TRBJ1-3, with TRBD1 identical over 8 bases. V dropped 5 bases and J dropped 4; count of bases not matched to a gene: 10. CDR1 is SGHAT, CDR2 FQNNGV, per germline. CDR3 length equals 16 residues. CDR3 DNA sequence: TGTGCCAGCAGCCTCTGGGGACAGGCGGGAGGAAACACCATATATTTT. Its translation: CASSLWGQAGGNTIYF.

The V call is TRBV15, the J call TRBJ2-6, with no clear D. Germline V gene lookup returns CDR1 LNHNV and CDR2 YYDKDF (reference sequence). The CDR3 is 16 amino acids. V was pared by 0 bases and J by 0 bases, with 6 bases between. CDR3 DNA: TGTGCCACCAGCAGAGATCTGGGCTCTGGGGCCAACGTCCTGACTTTC. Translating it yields CATSRDLGSGANVLTF.

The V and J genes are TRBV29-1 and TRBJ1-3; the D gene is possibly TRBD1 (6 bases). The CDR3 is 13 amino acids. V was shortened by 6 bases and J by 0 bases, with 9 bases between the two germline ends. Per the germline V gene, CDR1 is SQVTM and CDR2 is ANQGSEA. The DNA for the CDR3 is TGCAGCGTCCAGGGGCACTCTGGAAACACCATATATTTT. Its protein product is CSVQGHSGNTIYF.

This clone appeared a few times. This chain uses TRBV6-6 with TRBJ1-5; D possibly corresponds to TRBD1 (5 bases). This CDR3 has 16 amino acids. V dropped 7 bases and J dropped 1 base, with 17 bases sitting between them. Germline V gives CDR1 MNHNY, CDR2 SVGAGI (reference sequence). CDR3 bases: TGTGCCAGCACCCAAATGGAGGGGTCGAGCAATCAGCCCCAGCATTTT. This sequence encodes CASTQMEGSSNQPQHF.

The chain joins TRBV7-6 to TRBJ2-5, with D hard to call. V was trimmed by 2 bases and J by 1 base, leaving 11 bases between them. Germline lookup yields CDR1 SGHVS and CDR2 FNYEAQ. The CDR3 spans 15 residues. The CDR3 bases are TGTGCCAGCAGCTTAAGTGGTTCCAGCCAAGAGACCCAGTACTTC. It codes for CASSLSGSSQETQYF.

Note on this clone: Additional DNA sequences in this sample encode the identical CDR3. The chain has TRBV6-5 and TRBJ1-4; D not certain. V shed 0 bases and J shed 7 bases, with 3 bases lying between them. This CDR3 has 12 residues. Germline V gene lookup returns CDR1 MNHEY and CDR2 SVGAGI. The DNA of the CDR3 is TGTGCCAGCAGTTACTCGGGTGAAAAACTGTTTTTT. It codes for CASSYSGEKLFF.

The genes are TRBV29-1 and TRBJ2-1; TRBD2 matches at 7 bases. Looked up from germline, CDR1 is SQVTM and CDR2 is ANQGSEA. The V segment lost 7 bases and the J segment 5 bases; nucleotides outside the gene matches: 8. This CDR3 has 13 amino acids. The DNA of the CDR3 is TGCAGCGCCGGGCGGGGGAACAACAATGAGCAGTTCTTC. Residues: CSAGRGNNNEQFF.

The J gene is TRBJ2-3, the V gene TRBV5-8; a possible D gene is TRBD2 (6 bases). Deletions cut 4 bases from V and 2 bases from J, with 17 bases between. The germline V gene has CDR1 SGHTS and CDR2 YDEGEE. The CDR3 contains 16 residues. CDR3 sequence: CASSLVLTRVTDTQYF. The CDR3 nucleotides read TGTGCCAGCAGCCTGGTTTTGACTAGGGTCACAGATACGCAGTATTTT.

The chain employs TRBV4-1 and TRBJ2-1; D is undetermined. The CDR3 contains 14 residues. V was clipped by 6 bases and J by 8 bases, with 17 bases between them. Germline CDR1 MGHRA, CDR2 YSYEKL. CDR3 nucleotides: TGCGCCAGCAGTTCAGGCGGTCCCATCGATGAGCAGTTCTTC. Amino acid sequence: CASSSGGPIDEQFF.

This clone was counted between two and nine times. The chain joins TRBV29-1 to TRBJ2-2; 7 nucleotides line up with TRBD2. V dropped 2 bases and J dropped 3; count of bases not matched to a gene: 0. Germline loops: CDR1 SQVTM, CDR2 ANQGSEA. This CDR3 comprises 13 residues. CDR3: CSVELADTGELFF. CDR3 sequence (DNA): TGCAGCGTTGAACTAGCGGACACCGGGGAGCTGTTTTTT.

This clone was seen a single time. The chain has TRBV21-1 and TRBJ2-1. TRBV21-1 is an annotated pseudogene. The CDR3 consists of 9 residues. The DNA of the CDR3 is TGTGCCAGCAACAATGAGCAGTTCTTC. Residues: CASNNEQFF.